The 18 T cell receptor beta chains given below trace back to one sample, sequenced in a study of blood T cell repertoires in COVID-19. Some clones are missing from TCRdb's copy, which holds only in-frame ones; the method was immunoSEQ multiplex PCR. The sample includes 95,000 or so clones, 80% to 90% of them seen just once. Sequences were obtained from peripheral blood. Receptor source: a man at least 80 years old with COVID-19, enrolled during active disease.

This clone was recorded many times. The rearrangement links TRBV7-9 to TRBJ2-2; TRBD1 matches at 9 bases. Trimming cost V 1 base and J 4 bases; bases outside gene matches: 7. CDR1 is SEHNR, CDR2 FQNEAQ, per germline (reference sequence). The CDR3 has 17 residues. The CDR3 sequence: CASSLGPGQGSTGELFF. CDR3 DNA: TGTGCCAGCAGCTTAGGGCCGGGACAGGGATCCACCGGGGAGCTGTTTTTT.

The chain employs TRBV18 and TRBJ2-3; D is unclear. In germline, CDR1 is KGHSH, CDR2 LQKENI. Trimming removed 4 bases from V and 2 bases from J, with 7 bases in between. The CDR3 is 13 amino acids. The CDR3 DNA reads TGTGCCAGCTCACTAGATCCCACAGATACGCAGTATTTT. It yields the protein CASSLDPTDTQYF.

This chain connects TRBV23-1 to TRBJ2-2; TRBD1 agrees at 7 bases. TRBV23-1 is noted as an ORF with a role that remains uncertain. Trimming cost V 2 bases and J 1 base; bases outside gene matches: 4. There are 16 residues in the CDR3. Here the CDR3 reads CASSQTGTVNTGELFF. CDR3 coding DNA: TGCGCCAGCAGTCAAACGGGGACAGTGAACACCGGGGAGCTGTTTTTT.

The gene calls are TRBV5-5 and TRBJ2-7; D possibly corresponds to TRBD1 (6 bases). Deletions cut 4 bases from V and 3 bases from J, with 17 bases between. The CDR3 is made up of 15 amino acids. Germline V gene data show CDR1 as SGHKS and CDR2 as YYEKEE (reference sequence). The DNA of the CDR3 is TGTGCCAGCAGCCCTAATCCGGGACACCTCTACGAGCAGTACTTC. The encoded protein is CASSPNPGHLYEQYF.

This clone was counted between two and nine times. The gene calls are TRBV7-2 and TRBJ1-2; tentatively, D is TRBD1 (6 bases). V dropped 4 bases and J dropped 8 bases, with 17 bases sitting between them. Germline CDR1 and CDR2: SGHTA and FQGNSA. The CDR3 runs to 14 residues. CDR3 DNA: TGTGCCAGCAGCTCGCTGGACAGCCTAAAGGGCTACACCTTC. It yields the protein CASSSLDSLKGYTF.

The chain combines TRBV27 with TRBJ2-7; TRBD1 matches 9 bases. The CDR3 has 14 residues. In germline, CDR1 is MNHEY, CDR2 SMNVEV (reference sequence). Trimming cost V 3 bases and J 2 bases; bases outside gene matches: 2. In DNA, the CDR3 is TGTGCCAGCAGTTTGGACAGGGGACCCTACGAGCAGTACTTC. Residues: CASSLDRGPYEQYF.

The rearrangement uses TRBV7-3 and TRBJ2-3; TRBD2 matches at 9 bases. Germline-derived CDR1 and CDR2 are SGHTA and FQGTGA. The CDR3 consists of 16 residues. Losses at the gene ends were 0 bases for V and 4 bases for J; bases not matched to a gene: 5. CDR3 loop: CASSLTRGGRSDTQYF. As DNA, the CDR3 is TGTGCCAGCAGCTTAACGCGGGGGGGCCGGTCAGATACGCAGTATTTT.

J is TRBJ2-3 and V is TRBV9; a possible D gene is TRBD2 (6 bases). Trimming took off 4 bases at V and 2 bases at J, with 14 bases between the two ends. The CDR3 length is 15 residues. CDR1 and CDR2 (germline): SGDLS, YYNGEE. DNA for the CDR3: TGTGCCAGCAGCAAATTGGGACTGAACACAGATACGCAGTATTTT. Translation: CASSKLGLNTDTQYF.

The rearrangement joins TRBV28 to TRBJ1-5, with 7 positions matching TRBD1. The CDR3 is 17 amino acids. With 5 bases clipped from V and 4 bases from J, the junction kept 14 bases outside the gene matches. Looked up from germline, CDR1 is MDHEN and CDR2 is SYDVKM. Here the CDR3 DNA reads TGTGCCAGCAGTCTACACAGACAGGGAATTAGGAATCAGCCCCAGCATTTT. Translation gives CASSLHRQGIRNQPQHF.

V usage is TRBV27 and J usage is TRBJ2-2; possibly TRBD2 for D (5 bases). Trimming pared 6 bases from V and 5 bases from J, leaving 13 bases between. The length of the CDR3 is 14 residues. The germline CDR1 and CDR2 sequences are MNHEY and SMNVEV (reference sequence). CDR3 sequence: CASRPSGNTGELFF. CDR3 nucleotide sequence: TGTGCCAGCAGGCCCTCGGGGAATACCGGGGAGCTGTTTTTT.

The chain uses TRBV9 and TRBJ2-1, with 11 positions matching TRBD2. Germline values: CDR1 SGDLS, CDR2 YYNGEE. Trimming at V came to 0 bases and at J to 9 bases, leaving 5 bases not matched to a gene. The CDR3 consists of 15 residues. The CDR3 sequence is CASSVGGLAGGEQFF. CDR3 coding DNA: TGTGCCAGCAGCGTAGGTGGGCTAGCGGGGGGTGAGCAGTTCTTC.

The rearrangement joins TRBV9 to TRBJ1-4; TRBD1 matches at 7 bases. The CDR3 loop spans 18 amino acids. CDR1 and CDR2 from the germline V gene are SGDLS and YYNGEE. Trimming removed 4 bases from V and 5 bases from J; junction bases left unmatched: 17. CDR3 DNA sequence: TGTGCCAGCAGCCTCTCGCCCGGGACAGCGTTGGCGAATGAAAAACTGTTTTTT. Protein: CASSLSPGTALANEKLFF. Based on the CDR3 plus reference TRBV9 and TRBJ1-4, the full variable domain is DSGVTQTPKHLITATGQRVTLRCSPRSGDLSVYWYQQSLDQGLQFLIQYYNGEERAKGNILERFSAQQFPDLHSELNLSSLELGDSALYFCASSLSPGTALANEKLFFGSGTQLSVL.

The chain combines TRBV13 with TRBJ1-2; 8 bases fit TRBD1. This CDR3 is built from 13 residues. The germline CDR1 and CDR2 sequences are PRHDT and FYEKMQ (reference sequence). The V gene end was trimmed by 5 bases and the J gene end by 7 bases; junction bases not matched to a gene: 6. The DNA for the CDR3 is TGTGCCAGCAGCCCCGACAGGGGAGGTGGCTACACCTTC. Encoded protein: CASSPDRGGGYTF.

This clone has only a few counts. The chain carries TRBV12-3 or TRBV12-4 and TRBJ2-1; D gene uncertain. The CDR3 length is 11 residues. Trimming took 6 bases from V and 12 from J, leaving 12 bases between them. In DNA, the CDR3 is TGTGCCAGCAGCCCCGCTCACGGGCAGTTCTTC. Its protein is CASSPAHGQFF.

The V call is TRBV7-6, the J call TRBJ2-1, with 7 nucleotides matching TRBD1. V was pared by 5 bases and J by 8 bases, with 3 bases of the junction left unmatched. The CDR3 totals 12 residues. Germline V lookup: CDR1 SGHVS, CDR2 FNYEAQ. DNA of the CDR3: TGTGCCAGCAGCAACAGGGGTGATGAGCAGTTCTTC. This gives the protein CASSNRGDEQFF.

The chain has TRBV7-2 and TRBJ1-6; TRBD1 matches at 8 bases. The CDR3 is 18 residues long. With V trimmed by 5 bases and J by 0 bases, 9 bases remained unmatched. Per germline, CDR1 SGHTA and CDR2 FQGNSA. The CDR3 nucleotides are TGTGCCAGCAGCACCGACAGGGGCCCGAGCTCCTATAATTCACCCCTCCACTTT. Protein sequence: CASSTDRGPSSYNSPLHF.

The chain uses TRBV19 and TRBJ1-1; D is unresolved. Germline V gene lookup returns CDR1 LNHDA and CDR2 SQIVND (reference sequence). Trimming shortened V by 3 bases and J by 3 bases, and 11 bases separated the two germline ends. The CDR3 length is 14 residues. The CDR3: CASSMSTVDTEAFF. In nucleotides, the CDR3 is TGTGCCAGTAGTATGAGCACGGTGGACACTGAAGCTTTCTTT.

V is TRBV6-5 and J is TRBJ2-1; a weak D match, TRBD2 (7 bases). From germline, CDR1 is MNHEY and CDR2 SVGAGI. This CDR3 is built from 15 residues. Between the trimmed V and J ends, which lost 0 bases and 5 bases, there was a span of 11 bases. The CDR3 is CASSYSPGGNNEQFF. The CDR3 DNA reads TGTGCCAGCAGTTACTCCCCGGGGGGCAACAATGAGCAGTTCTTC.